The 21 T cell receptor beta chains given below trace back to one sample, sequenced in a study of shared clonotypes between healthy human individuals (dated by TCRdb to about 2020). Library generation was performed with the immunoSEQ multiplex PCR assay. TCRdb retrieved this table from immuneACCESS and kept in-frame rearrangements only. Not all clones are present; in checked studies, unresolved V genes account for under half, and no reason is known for the remainder. This sample holds about a million clones; 65% to 75% were observed only once. The top ten hold 1.5% of the sample. Sequenced material: memory CD4+ T cells sorted from blood. In the paper's terms, the cell subset or site label means: CD45RA-negative fraction. The receptors derive from a man younger than 35 in good health.

This rearrangement joins TRBV5-1 to TRBJ1-4; D is perhaps TRBD1 (6 bases). V was cut by 2 bases and J by 2 bases, with 7 bases left in between. The CDR3 contains 14 residues. Germline V CDR1 and CDR2: SGHRS, YFSETQ. CDR3 nucleotides: TGCGCCAGCAGCTTCGGGGGCACTAATGAAAAACTGTTTTTT. It yields the protein CASSFGGTNEKLFF.

For this clone: This sample includes further DNA sequences coding for the same CDR3. This chain joins TRBV19 and TRBJ2-7; no definite D call. Per germline, CDR1 LNHDA and CDR2 SQIVND (reference sequence). The CDR3 spans 13 residues. The ends were cut back, 3 bases at V and 7 bases at J, with 13 bases in the middle. The CDR3 nucleotides read TGTGCCAGTAGTATGGAAAGGGTTGGGGAGCAGTACTTC. It is translated as CASSMERVGEQYF.

The chain carries TRBV14 and TRBJ2-3; D gene unclear. Looked up from germline, CDR1 is SGHDN and CDR2 is FVKESK. Trimming took off 1 base at V and 5 bases at J, with 10 bases between the two ends. The CDR3 has 14 amino acids. The CDR3 nucleotides are TGTGCCAGCAGCCAAGGCTGGGCGGAAGATACGCAGTATTTT. Its protein is CASSQGWAEDTQYF.

V gene TRBV5-1 combines with J gene TRBJ2-1, with 12 bases fitting TRBD2. V was pared by 0 bases and J by 4 bases, with 5 bases of the junction left unmatched. Germline V gives CDR1 SGHRS, CDR2 YFSETQ. CDR3 length: 17 amino acids. The CDR3 protein is CASSLEGLAGAYNEQFF. The CDR3 DNA reads TGCGCCAGCAGCTTGGAGGGACTAGCGGGTGCTTACAATGAGCAGTTCTTC.

V gene TRBV6-1 combines with J gene TRBJ1-2; 8 bases are shared with TRBD1. Germline CDR1 and CDR2: MNHNS and SASEGT. V shed 1 base and J 4 bases; nucleotides not matched to a gene: 17. There are 19 residues in the CDR3. The CDR3 protein is CASSEGWNRGRNLFYGYTF. CDR3 sequence (DNA): TGTGCCAGCAGTGAAGGATGGAACAGGGGGAGGAATCTATTCTATGGCTACACCTTC.

CDR3 in amino acids: CASSQAGLAGINEQFF. CDR3 coding DNA: TGCGCCAGCAGCCAAGCGGGACTAGCGGGGATCAATGAGCAGTTCTTC. This chain joins TRBV4-1 and TRBJ2-1, with TRBD2 matching over 13 bases. Germline V gene data show CDR1 as MGHRA and CDR2 as YSYEKL. This CDR3 has 16 amino acids. Germline trimming cut 1 base from V and 6 bases from J; bases unmatched to any gene: 3.

This sequence joins TRBV5-4 and TRBJ1-1, with D tentatively TRBD1 (5 bases). The CDR3 is 16 amino acids. Germline values: CDR1 SGHNT, CDR2 YYREEE (reference sequence). The germline V and J ends were trimmed by 2 bases and 2 bases, with 16 bases remaining between them. CDR3 nucleotide sequence: TGTGCCAGCAGCTTCGACAGTCGACGGTCCAACACTGAAGCTTTCTTT. It specifies CASSFDSRRSNTEAFF.

This rearrangement joins TRBV6-1 to TRBJ1-2; no clear D. The germline gives CDR1 MNHNS, CDR2 SASEGT. Trimming left V 5 bases short and J 0 bases short, with 10 bases between. The CDR3 length is 14 residues. The CDR3 DNA is TGTGCCAGCAGTCCCGGGATAGCTAACTATGGCTACACCTTC. Encoded protein: CASSPGIANYGYTF.

A note on this clone: This may arise from a read error, as a much more abundant clone is one base away. Distinct nucleotide sequences in the sample also encode this CDR3. V and J are TRBV11-2 and TRBJ1-1; D is uncertain. Germline-derived CDR1 and CDR2 are SGHAT and FQNNGV. The CDR3 length is 13 residues. The V end was cut by 0 bases, the J end by 0 bases, with 2 bases between. The CDR3 loop reads CASSLDVNTEAFF. The CDR3 nucleotides are TGTGCCAGCAGCTTAGACGTGAACACTGAAGCTTTCTTT. Full variable domain (outside the CDR3, taken from reference TRBV11-2 and TRBJ1-1): EAGVAQSPRYKIIEKRQSVAFWCNPISGHATLYWYQQILGQGPKLLIQFQNNGVVDDSQLPKDRFSAERLKGVDSTLKIQPAKLEDSAVYLCASSLDVNTEAFFGQGTRLTVV.

The gene calls are TRBV29-1 and TRBJ2-5; possible D gene TRBD1, 6 bases. CDR1 and CDR2 (germline): SQVTM, ANQGSEA. This CDR3 contains 12 residues. The germline V and J ends were trimmed by 8 bases and 1 base, with 11 bases remaining between them. The CDR3 spells CSLQGFQETQYF. Here the CDR3 DNA reads TGCAGCTTACAGGGCTTCCAAGAGACCCAGTACTTC.

The V gene is TRBV18, the J gene TRBJ2-6; TRBD2 might be the D (6 bases). Germline-derived CDR1 and CDR2 are KGHSH and LQKENI. This CDR3 spans 19 amino acids. Trimming took 3 bases from V and 1 from J, leaving 19 bases between them. Here the CDR3 reads CASSPLGSLVQSGANVLTF. CDR3 nucleotides: TGTGCCAGCTCACCTCTCGGGAGCCTTGTCCAGTCTGGGGCCAACGTCCTGACTTTC.

V usage is TRBV30 and J usage is TRBJ1-2; no clear D gene. The germline V gene encodes CDR1 GTSNPN and CDR2 SVGIG (reference sequence). Deletions cut 3 bases from V and 2 bases from J, with 13 bases between. This CDR3 has 14 amino acids. In nucleotides, the CDR3 is TGTGCCTGGAGCGGCCCTAGGCGGAACTATGGCTACACCTTC. This gives the protein CAWSGPRRNYGYTF.

The rearrangement links TRBV19 to TRBJ2-7, with 7 positions matching TRBD1. The CDR3 loop spans 14 amino acids. The junction had 12 bases not matched to a gene; V was cut back by 10 bases and J by 3 bases. In germline, CDR1 is LNHDA, CDR2 SQIVND (reference sequence). CDR3 in amino acids: CATSPGTDDYEQYF. CDR3 nucleotide sequence: TGTGCCACCAGTCCCGGGACAGATGACTACGAGCAGTACTTC. Using reference TRBV19 and TRBJ2-7 for the parts outside the CDR3, the full variable domain is DGGITQSPKYLFRKEGQNVTLSCEQNLNHDAMYWYRQDPGQGLRLIYYSQIVNDFQKGDIAEGYSVSREKKESFPLTVTSAQKNPTAFYLCATSPGTDDYEQYFGPGTRLTVT.

The V gene is TRBV5-1, the J gene TRBJ1-2; tentatively, D is TRBD1 (5 bases). V was clipped by 4 bases and J by 3 bases, with 16 bases between them. The CDR3 is 15 residues long. The germline CDR1 and CDR2 sequences are SGHRS and YFSETQ. CDR3 region: CASSSEGRADYGYTF. The CDR3 nucleotides read TGCGCCAGCAGCAGCGAGGGCAGGGCCGACTATGGCTACACCTTC.

The chain combines TRBV30 with TRBJ1-2, with D possibly being TRBD1 (5 bases). Germline V gene data show CDR1 as GTSNPN and CDR2 as SVGIG (reference sequence). The V gene lost 8 bases and the J gene lost 4 bases, with 17 bases spanning the gap. The CDR3 contains 13 residues. CDR3 amino acids: CALRGESGYGYTF. In DNA, the CDR3 is TGTGCCCTCCGGGGGGAGAGTGGCTATGGCTACACCTTC.

A word on this clone: Other DNA sequences in the same sample also yield this CDR3. This chain links TRBV19 with TRBJ2-2; no definite D call. Trimming took off 9 bases at V and 1 base at J, with 9 bases between the two ends. Germline lookup yields CDR1 LNHDA and CDR2 SQIVND (reference sequence). This CDR3 contains 13 residues. CDR3 in amino acids: CASGKGNTGELFF. For the CDR3, the DNA is TGTGCCAGCGGCAAGGGGAACACCGGGGAGCTGTTTTTT.

V and J are TRBV6-4 and TRBJ2-3; the D gene is possibly TRBD2 (6 bases). Germline values: CDR1 MRHNA, CDR2 SNTAGT. The V end was cut by 4 bases, the J end by 6 bases, with 11 bases between. CDR3 size: 13 residues. DNA of the CDR3: TGTGCCAGCAGTGTACGACTAGGGGATACGCAGTATTTT. As protein: CASSVRLGDTQYF.

The chain uses TRBV6-5 and TRBJ2-2; D possibly matches TRBD1 or TRBD2 (5 bases each). V lost 0 bases to trimming and J lost 6 bases, with 14 bases between them. The length of the CDR3 is 16 residues. CDR1 is MNHEY, CDR2 SVGAGI, per germline. The CDR3 here is CASSYSRGRGAGELFF. The DNA for the CDR3 is TGTGCCAGCAGTTACTCGAGGGGCCGCGGAGCCGGGGAGCTGTTTTTT.

The chain employs TRBV2 and TRBJ1-1, with D perhaps matching TRBD1 (6 bases). The CDR3 contains 13 residues. Trimming shortened V by 6 bases and J by 3 bases, and 11 bases separated the two germline ends. In germline, CDR1 is SNHLY, CDR2 FYNNEI. The CDR3 loop reads CASRRGGYTEAFF. CDR3 nucleotides: TGTGCCAGCAGAAGAGGGGGTTACACTGAAGCTTTCTTT.

This clone has just one count. The chain uses TRBV4-3 and TRBJ2-5, with a weak D call TRBD1 (6 bases). The CDR3 has 15 amino acids. Trimming took 0 bases from V and 1 from J, leaving 9 bases between them. CDR1 LGHNA and CDR2 YSLEER come from the germline V gene. The CDR3 nucleotides read TGCGCCAGCAGCCAAGAAGGGACAAGCCAAGAGACCCAGTACTTC. Protein: CASSQEGTSQETQYF.

Details on this clone: Other DNA sequences in the same sample also yield this CDR3. The chain uses TRBV5-4 and TRBJ2-5; 8 positions match TRBD2. V lost 0 bases and J lost 3; bases outside the gene matches: 7. Looked up from germline, CDR1 is SGHNT and CDR2 is YYREEE (reference sequence). CDR3 length: 16 residues. The CDR3 region is CASSLDRGGREETQYF. The CDR3 DNA reads TGTGCCAGCAGCTTGGACCGGGGGGGACGGGAAGAGACCCAGTACTTC.